A selection of T cell receptor beta chains follows, all from one sample in a study of OX40 agonist ivuxolimab in advanced cancers. Profiling relied on immunoSEQ multiplex PCR, and the TCRdb table lists in-frame clones only, not all of them. The sample shows around 77,000 clones, 85% to 90% of them seen only once. This material consisted of CD4+ or CD8+ T cells sorted from blood, taken in a trial of the OX40 agonist ivuxolimab. These receptors originate from an adult with an advanced solid tumor such as melanoma, head and neck, liver or kidney cancer. CDR3s include the opening cysteine and the closing phenylalanine or tryptophan. Fields, in order: J gene, V gene, CDR3 protein.

j_call: TRBJ2-5
v_call: TRBV5-4
cdr3_aa: CASSLRGRETQYF

j_call: TRBJ2-7
v_call: TRBV2
cdr3_aa: CASHRGSYEQYF

j_call: TRBJ1-2
v_call: TRBV11-2
cdr3_aa: CASSYEGTGASPF

j_call: TRBJ2-2
v_call: TRBV4-2
cdr3_aa: CASRAGGLNTGELFF

j_call: TRBJ2-7
v_call: TRBV27
cdr3_aa: CASSLQGSYEQYF

j_call: TRBJ2-6
v_call: TRBV9
cdr3_aa: CASSVGVSGANVLTF

j_call: TRBJ1-1
v_call: TRBV4-2
cdr3_aa: CASSQKNQENTEAFF

j_call: TRBJ2-3
v_call: TRBV7-2
cdr3_aa: CASSVSGAPADTQYF

j_call: TRBJ2-1
v_call: TRBV28
cdr3_aa: CASSYSGRGSYNEQFF

j_call: TRBJ2-7
v_call: TRBV5-1
cdr3_aa: CASSFGGTTSYEQYF

j_call: TRBJ1-2
v_call: TRBV28
cdr3_aa: CASSLLHSGGGYTF

j_call: TRBJ1-1
v_call: TRBV19
cdr3_aa: CASSIGPGGTEAFF

j_call: TRBJ2-3
v_call: TRBV14
cdr3_aa: CASSPARLASSTDTQYF

j_call: TRBJ2-1
v_call: TRBV27
cdr3_aa: CASSLGTGGNEQFF

j_call: TRBJ1-4
v_call: TRBV11-3
cdr3_aa: CASSSGGGKLFF

j_call: TRBJ1-2
v_call: TRBV7-9
cdr3_aa: CASSRDGAARGGYTF

j_call: TRBJ1-2
v_call: TRBV6-1
cdr3_aa: CASRTGLLGYTF

j_call: TRBJ1-2
v_call: TRBV5-5
cdr3_aa: CASSLRTGDGYTF

j_call: TRBJ2-7
v_call: TRBV19
cdr3_aa: CASSNRASREQYF

j_call: TRBJ1-1
v_call: TRBV2
cdr3_aa: CASSEAPWDGPQLGNTEAFF

j_call: TRBJ1-4
v_call: TRBV7-8
cdr3_aa: CASSTFSGTGVGRLFF

j_call: TRBJ2-1
v_call: TRBV19
cdr3_aa: CASSIFPGSSYNEQFF

j_call: TRBJ2-3
v_call: TRBV9
cdr3_aa: CASSVADTQYF

j_call: TRBJ2-3
v_call: TRBV27
cdr3_aa: CASRHRTKDTQYF

j_call: TRBJ1-2
v_call: TRBV7-2
cdr3_aa: CASSPGVGMSYGYTF

j_call: TRBJ2-2
v_call: TRBV28
cdr3_aa: CASSLVPGQGINTGELFF

j_call: TRBJ1-2
v_call: TRBV15
cdr3_aa: CATSMARGQGGGYTF

j_call: TRBJ2-7
v_call: TRBV18
cdr3_aa: CASSPAGAVYEQYF

j_call: TRBJ2-4
v_call: TRBV6-6
cdr3_aa: CASSPRGGQDIQYF

j_call: TRBJ1-1
v_call: TRBV9
cdr3_aa: CASSPYSMNTEAFF

j_call: TRBJ1-1
v_call: TRBV5-6
cdr3_aa: CASSLGPTNTEAFF

j_call: TRBJ2-4
v_call: TRBV28
cdr3_aa: CASGRGPTYF